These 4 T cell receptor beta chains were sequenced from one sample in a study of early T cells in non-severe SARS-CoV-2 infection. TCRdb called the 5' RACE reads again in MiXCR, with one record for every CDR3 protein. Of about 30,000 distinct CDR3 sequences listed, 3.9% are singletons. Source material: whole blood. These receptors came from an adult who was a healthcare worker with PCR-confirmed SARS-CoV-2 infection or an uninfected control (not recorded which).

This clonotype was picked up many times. As DNA, the CDR3 is TGTGCCAGCTCACCACTCGGCGACACTGAAGCTTTCTTT. Translated, it gives CASSPLGDTEAFF. This chain uses TRBV18 with TRBJ1-1; no firm D call. The CDR3 sequence is 13 residues long. V gave up 1 base and J gave up 3 bases, with 6 bases separating them. Germline CDR1 is KGHSH and CDR2 is LQKENI.

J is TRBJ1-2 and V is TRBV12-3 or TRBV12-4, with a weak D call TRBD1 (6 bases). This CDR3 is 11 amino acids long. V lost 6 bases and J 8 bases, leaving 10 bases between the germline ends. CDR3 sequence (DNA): TGTGCCAGCAGCCCGGACAGCGGCTACACCTTC. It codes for CASSPDSGYTF.

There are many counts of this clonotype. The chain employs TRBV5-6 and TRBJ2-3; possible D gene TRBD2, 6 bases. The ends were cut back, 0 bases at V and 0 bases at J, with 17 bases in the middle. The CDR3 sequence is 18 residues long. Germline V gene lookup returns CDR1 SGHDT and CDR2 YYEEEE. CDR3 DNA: TGTGCCAGCAGCTTGGGACTAGTGAGACTACTTAGCACAGATACGCAGTATTTT. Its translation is CASSLGLVRLLSTDTQYF.

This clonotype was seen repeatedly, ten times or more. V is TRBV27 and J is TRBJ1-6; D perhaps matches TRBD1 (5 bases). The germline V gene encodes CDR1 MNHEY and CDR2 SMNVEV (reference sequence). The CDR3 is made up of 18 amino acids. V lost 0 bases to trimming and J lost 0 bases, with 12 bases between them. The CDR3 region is CASSLSPRGGSYNSPLHF. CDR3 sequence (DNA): TGTGCCAGCAGTTTATCGCCTAGGGGCGGCTCCTATAATTCACCCCTCCACTTT.